The rows below give T cell receptor beta chains drawn from one sample of a study of lymphopenia after photon versus proton radiotherapy. Data came from immunoSEQ multiplex PCR; TCRdb stores just in-frame clones and leaves some out. Here the sample spans about 42,000 clones, around 83% being singletons. Sequencing was performed on peripheral blood, taken from a patient treated with proton-based radiotherapy. The source is a woman aged 65 to 85 with pancreatic cancer. CDR3s include the opening cysteine and the closing phenylalanine or tryptophan. The D gene is left open where the match is weak.

V	D	J	CDR3
TRBV5-1	TRBD2	TRBJ2-3	CASSSGLAPETDTQYF
TRBV5-1	TRBD2	TRBJ2-7	CASSPSLAVTPYEQYF
TRBV19	TRBD1	TRBJ2-7	CASSSASGQVYYEQYF
TRBV2	NA	TRBJ1-1	CATFGAGGRNTEAFF
TRBV5-6	NA	TRBJ2-1	CASSLNWNEQFF
TRBV30	TRBD1	TRBJ1-5	CAWSSGGDRGQPQHF
TRBV7-6	NA	TRBJ1-3	CASSLSSSGRPGVGNTIYF
TRBV7-3	NA	TRBJ2-5	CASSLYGGQETQYF
TRBV4-3	NA	TRBJ2-3	CASSQSRGITDTQYF
TRBV5-1	NA	TRBJ1-1	CASSLSKGTEAFF
TRBV7-9	NA	TRBJ1-2	CASSLNGGYTF
TRBV5-1	NA	TRBJ2-3	CASGGAPDGTDTQYF
TRBV27	NA	TRBJ2-5	CASSLWQGWETQYF
TRBV6-5	TRBD1	TRBJ1-2	CASSYGRGRRDGYTF
TRBV5-1	NA	TRBJ2-3	CASSLSADTQYF
TRBV28	NA	TRBJ2-5	CASSLRSAQVQETQYF
TRBV2	NA	TRBJ2-7	CASRDSYAARDEQYF
TRBV5-1	NA	TRBJ1-4	CASSLDPTRVNEKLFF
TRBV7-9	NA	TRBJ2-7	CASSLGLGRVDEQYF
TRBV18	TRBD1	TRBJ2-1	CASSPSRLATGDHNEQFF
TRBV13	TRBD1	TRBJ1-2	CASSLKLTGEGYGYTF
TRBV11-3	NA	TRBJ2-4	CASSPGGTPYFQYF
TRBV30	NA	TRBJ2-7	CAWSPAYEQYF
TRBV6-5	NA	TRBJ1-1	CASSPGRNQAFF
TRBV5-1	TRBD2	TRBJ2-1	CASSLGSGGSYNEQFF
TRBV4-3	NA	TRBJ2-3	CASSPLAVGTDTQYF
TRBV2	TRBD1	TRBJ1-6	CASRGQGLSPLHF
TRBV5-1	TRBD2	TRBJ2-5	CASSLEASGNQETQYF
TRBV4-2	TRBD1	TRBJ1-2	CASREPDRYGYTF
TRBV7-7	TRBD1	TRBJ2-1	CASSSIEGANNEQFF
TRBV19	TRBD1	TRBJ1-2	CASSIGDRDWLGYTF
TRBV7-9	NA	TRBJ2-3	CASSSLTDTQYF
TRBV18	TRBD1	TRBJ1-4	CASSPWTGTVNEKLFF
TRBV11-2	TRBD1	TRBJ1-3	CASSLAGSGGSGNTIYF
TRBV5-1	NA	TRBJ1-1	CASSREPTPPMNTEAFF
TRBV5-1	NA	TRBJ2-2	CASSLVGGPNTGELFF
TRBV19	NA	TRBJ2-1	CASSRTSGTDLNEQFF
TRBV6-6	NA	TRBJ1-1	CASADWLMNTEAFF
TRBV28	NA	TRBJ2-7	CATFDGRRYEQYF
TRBV21-1	NA	TRBJ2-5	CASSKKGETQYF
TRBV14	NA	TRBJ2-7	CASSLGAPEQYF
TRBV5-1	TRBD1	TRBJ2-2	CASSMGQANTGELFF
TRBV5-6	NA	TRBJ2-5	CASSLARGFGLRQETQYF
TRBV21-1	NA	TRBJ2-7	CASSKPRRGFSDGREQYF
TRBV19	TRBD1	TRBJ1-3	CASSPGDRGGGNTIYF
TRBV28	NA	TRBJ2-1	CASSFIRGYNEQFF
TRBV7-9	NA	TRBJ1-6	CASSLGAYNSPLHF
TRBV7-2	NA	TRBJ2-7	CASGRESYEQYF
TRBV7-2	NA	TRBJ2-2	CASSLSNTGELFF
TRBV7-2	NA	TRBJ2-7	CASSISYEQYF
TRBV21-1	NA	NA	CASSNEQYF
TRBV28	NA	TRBJ2-7	CASSSSRGAIYEQYF
TRBV28	NA	TRBJ1-5	CASSLLSWEGNQPQHF
TRBV6-5	NA	TRBJ1-5	CASAQAQGRQPQHF
TRBV27	NA	TRBJ1-1	CASSLLGASWAFF